The 3 T cell receptor beta chains presented below share a single source sample, sequenced in a study of identical twins. TCRdb reprocessed the 5' RACE reads with MiXCR, giving one entry per CDR3 protein. In the table there are some 1,600,000 distinct CDR3 sequences, more than 30% of which are singletons. The source material was cord blood. The receptors come from a newborn girl in good health.

This chain uses TRBV6-5 with TRBJ2-1; D is perhaps TRBD2 (5 bases). V shed 0 bases and J shed 0 bases, with 15 bases lying between them. The CDR3 is made up of 18 amino acids. Germline-derived CDR1 and CDR2 are MNHEY and SVGAGI. CDR3 loop: CASSYSRRTGSSYNEQFF. CDR3 nucleotides: TGTGCCAGCAGTTACTCCCGTAGGACGGGGAGCTCCTACAATGAGCAGTTCTTC.

CDR3 region: CASSYPGQNNEQFF. Here the CDR3 DNA reads TGTGCCAGCAGTTACCCGGGACAGAACAATGAGCAGTTCTTC. This chain uses TRBV28 with TRBJ2-1; 7 bases are a match to TRBD1. V shed 4 bases and J 5 bases; nucleotides not matched to a gene: 5. The CDR3 sequence is 14 residues long. CDR1 is MDHEN and CDR2 is SYDVKM in the germline V gene.

This clonotype was detected only a few times. CDR3 sequence (DNA): TGTGCCAGTTACAGCTGGGACGGAATAAACTATGGCTACACCTTC. Translated, it gives CASYSWDGINYGYTF. This sequence joins TRBV19 and TRBJ1-2, with D possibly TRBD1 on 5 matching bases. The germline V gene encodes CDR1 LNHDA and CDR2 SQIVND (reference sequence). The CDR3 covers 15 residues. The V and J ends lost 8 bases and 2 bases respectively, with 18 bases between them.